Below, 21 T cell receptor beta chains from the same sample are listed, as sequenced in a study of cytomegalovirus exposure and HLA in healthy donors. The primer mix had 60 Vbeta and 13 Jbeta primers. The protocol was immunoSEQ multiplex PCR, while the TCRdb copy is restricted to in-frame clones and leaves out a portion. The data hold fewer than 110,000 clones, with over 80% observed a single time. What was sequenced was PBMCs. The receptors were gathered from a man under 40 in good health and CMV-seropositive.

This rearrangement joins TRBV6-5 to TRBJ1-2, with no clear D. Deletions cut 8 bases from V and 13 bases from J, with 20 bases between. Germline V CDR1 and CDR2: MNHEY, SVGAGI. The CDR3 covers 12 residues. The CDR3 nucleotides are TGTGCCAGCGGTGCCCGCTCCCTAGCAACCACCTTC. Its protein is CASGARSLATTF.

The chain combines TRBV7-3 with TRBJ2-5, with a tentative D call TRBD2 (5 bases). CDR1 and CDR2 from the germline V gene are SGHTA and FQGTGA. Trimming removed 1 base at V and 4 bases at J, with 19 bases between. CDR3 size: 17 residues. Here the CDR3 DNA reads TGTGCCAGCAGCTTAAGATCCGGGCTAGCTATAGGAGAGACCCAGTACTTC. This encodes CASSLRSGLAIGETQYF. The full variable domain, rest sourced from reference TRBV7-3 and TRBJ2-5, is GAGVSQTPSNKVTEKGKYVELRCDPISGHTALYWYRQSLGQGPEFLIYFQGTGAADDSGLPNDRFFAVRPEGSVSTLKIQRTERGDSAVYLCASSLRSGLAIGETQYFGPGTRLLVL.

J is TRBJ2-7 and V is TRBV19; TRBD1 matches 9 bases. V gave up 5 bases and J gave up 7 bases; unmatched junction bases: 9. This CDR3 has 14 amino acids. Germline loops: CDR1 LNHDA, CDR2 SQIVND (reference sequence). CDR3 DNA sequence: TGTGCCAGTAGTTCCCGGGACAGGGCTGCGGAGCAGTACTTC. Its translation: CASSSRDRAAEQYF.

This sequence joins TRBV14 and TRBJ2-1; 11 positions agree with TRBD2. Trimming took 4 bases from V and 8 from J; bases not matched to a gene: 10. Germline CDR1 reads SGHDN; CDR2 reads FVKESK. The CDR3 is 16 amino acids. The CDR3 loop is CASSPQIGLAGYEQFF. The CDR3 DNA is TGTGCCAGCAGCCCCCAGATCGGACTAGCGGGCTATGAGCAGTTCTTC.

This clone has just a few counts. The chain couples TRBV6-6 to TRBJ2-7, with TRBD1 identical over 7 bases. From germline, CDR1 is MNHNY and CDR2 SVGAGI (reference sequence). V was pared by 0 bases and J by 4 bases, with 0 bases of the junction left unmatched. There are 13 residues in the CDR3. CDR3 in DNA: TGTGCCAGCAGTTACTCGGGACAGTACGAGCAGTACTTC. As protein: CASSYSGQYEQYF.

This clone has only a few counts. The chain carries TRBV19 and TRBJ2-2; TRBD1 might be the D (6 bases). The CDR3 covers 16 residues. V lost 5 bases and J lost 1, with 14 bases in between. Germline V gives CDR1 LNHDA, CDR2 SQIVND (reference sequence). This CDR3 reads CASSDPGTLNTGELFF. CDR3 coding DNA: TGTGCCAGTAGTGACCCCGGGACACTGAACACCGGGGAGCTGTTTTTT.

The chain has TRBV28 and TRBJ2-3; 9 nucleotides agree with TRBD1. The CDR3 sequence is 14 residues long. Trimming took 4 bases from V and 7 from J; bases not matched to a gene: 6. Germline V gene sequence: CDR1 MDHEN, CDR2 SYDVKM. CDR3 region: CASSSGQGPHTQYF. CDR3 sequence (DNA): TGTGCCAGCAGTTCCGGACAGGGGCCACATACGCAGTATTTT.

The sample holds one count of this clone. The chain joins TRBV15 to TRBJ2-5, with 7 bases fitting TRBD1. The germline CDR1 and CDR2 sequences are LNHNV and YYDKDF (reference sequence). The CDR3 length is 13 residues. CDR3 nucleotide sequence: TGTGCAAAAATAGGGGGCGACCAAGAGACCCAGTACTTC. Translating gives CAKIGGDQETQYF. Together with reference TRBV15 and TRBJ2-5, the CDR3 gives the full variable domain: DAMVIQNPRYQVTQFGKPVTLSCSQTLNHNVMYWYQQKSSQAPKLLFHYYDKDFNNEADTPDNFQSRRPNTSFCFLDIRSPGLGDTAMYLCAKIGGDQETQYFGPGTRLLVL.

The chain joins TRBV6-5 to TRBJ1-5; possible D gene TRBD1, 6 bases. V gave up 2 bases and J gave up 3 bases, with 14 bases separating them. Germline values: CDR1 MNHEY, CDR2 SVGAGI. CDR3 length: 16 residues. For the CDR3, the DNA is TGTGCCAGCAGTTACCGTCCAGGGGTCATCAATCAGCCCCAGCATTTT. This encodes CASSYRPGVINQPQHF.

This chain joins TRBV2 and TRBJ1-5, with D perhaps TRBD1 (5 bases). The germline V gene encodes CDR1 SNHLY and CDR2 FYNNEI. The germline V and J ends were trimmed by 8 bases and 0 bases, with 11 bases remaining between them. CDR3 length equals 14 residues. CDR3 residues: CASGAVSSNQPQHF. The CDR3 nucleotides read TGTGCCAGCGGGGCCGTATCTAGCAATCAGCCCCAGCATTTT.

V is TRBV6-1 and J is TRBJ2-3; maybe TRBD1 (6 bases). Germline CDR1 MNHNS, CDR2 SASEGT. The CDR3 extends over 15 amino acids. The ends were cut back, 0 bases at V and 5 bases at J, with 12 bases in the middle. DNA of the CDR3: TGTGCCAGCAGTGAAGCGCTGACCAGGGGAGATACGCAGTATTTT. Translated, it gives CASSEALTRGDTQYF.

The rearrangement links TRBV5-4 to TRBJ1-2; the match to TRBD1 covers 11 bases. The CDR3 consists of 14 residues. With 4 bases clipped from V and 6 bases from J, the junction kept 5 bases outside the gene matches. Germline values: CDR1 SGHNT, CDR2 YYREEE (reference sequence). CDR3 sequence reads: CASSPPDRGHGYTF. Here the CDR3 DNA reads TGTGCCAGCAGCCCCCCGGACAGGGGGCATGGCTACACCTTC.

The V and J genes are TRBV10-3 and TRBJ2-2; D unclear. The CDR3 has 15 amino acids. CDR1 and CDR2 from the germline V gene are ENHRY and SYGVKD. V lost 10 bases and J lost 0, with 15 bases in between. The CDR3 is CATMLEQSNTGELFF. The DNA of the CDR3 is TGTGCCACCATGCTGGAACAGTCGAACACCGGGGAGCTGTTTTTT.

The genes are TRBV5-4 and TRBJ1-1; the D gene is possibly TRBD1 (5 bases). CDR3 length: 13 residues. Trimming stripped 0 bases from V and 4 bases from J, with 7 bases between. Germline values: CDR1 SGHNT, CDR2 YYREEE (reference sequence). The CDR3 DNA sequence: TGTGCCAGCAGCTTGGGAAGGGGCACTGAAGCTTTCTTT. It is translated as CASSLGRGTEAFF. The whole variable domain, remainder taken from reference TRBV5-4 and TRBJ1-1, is ETGVTQSPTHLIKTRGQQVTLRCSSQSGHNTVSWYQQALGQGPQFIFQYYREEENGRGNFPPRFSGLQFPNYSSELNVNALELDDSALYLCASSLGRGTEAFFGQGTRLTVV.

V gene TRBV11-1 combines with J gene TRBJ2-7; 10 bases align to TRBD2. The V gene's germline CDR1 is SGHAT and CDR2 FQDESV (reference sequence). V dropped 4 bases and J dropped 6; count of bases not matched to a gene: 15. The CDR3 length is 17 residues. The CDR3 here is CASSSPPGAGGISEQYF. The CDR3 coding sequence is TGTGCCAGCAGCTCACCCCCTGGAGCGGGGGGGATCAGCGAGCAGTACTTC.

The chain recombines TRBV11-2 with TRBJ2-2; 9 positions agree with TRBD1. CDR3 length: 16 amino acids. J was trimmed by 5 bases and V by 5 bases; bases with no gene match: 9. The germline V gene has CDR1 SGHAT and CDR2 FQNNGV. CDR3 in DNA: TGTGCCAGCAGCGTCAGACAGGGGGGTCTAACCGGGGAGCTGTTTTTT. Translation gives CASSVRQGGLTGELFF.

The CDR3 is CASSYEGQGMGTQYF. The CDR3 nucleotides are TGTGCCAGCAGTTACGAGGGACAGGGAATGGGGACCCAGTACTTC. J is TRBJ2-5 and V is TRBV6-5; 9 bases match TRBD1. The germline V gene encodes CDR1 MNHEY and CDR2 SVGAGI. The CDR3 has 15 residues. V gave up 2 bases and J gave up 7 bases; unmatched junction bases: 8.

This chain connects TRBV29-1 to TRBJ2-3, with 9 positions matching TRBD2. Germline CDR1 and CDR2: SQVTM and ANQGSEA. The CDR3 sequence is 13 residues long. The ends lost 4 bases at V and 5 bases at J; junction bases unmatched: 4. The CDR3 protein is CSVGGGAKDTQYF. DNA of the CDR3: TGCAGCGTTGGCGGGGGGGCCAAAGATACGCAGTATTTT.

The CDR3 coding sequence is TGTGCCAGCAGCTTAGTCAGTTCCTATGGCTACACCTTC. Translating gives CASSLVSSYGYTF. The V call is TRBV13, the J call TRBJ1-2; unclear D gene. In germline, CDR1 is PRHDT, CDR2 FYEKMQ (reference sequence). The CDR3 extends over 13 amino acids. Trimming pared 1 base from V and 4 bases from J, leaving 7 bases between.

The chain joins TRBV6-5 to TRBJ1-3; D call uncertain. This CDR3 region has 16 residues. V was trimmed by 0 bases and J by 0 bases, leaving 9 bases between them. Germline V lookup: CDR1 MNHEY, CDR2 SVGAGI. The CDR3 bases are TGTGCCAGCAGTTACTCGAGGGTAACCTCTGGAAACACCATATATTTT. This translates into CASSYSRVTSGNTIYF.

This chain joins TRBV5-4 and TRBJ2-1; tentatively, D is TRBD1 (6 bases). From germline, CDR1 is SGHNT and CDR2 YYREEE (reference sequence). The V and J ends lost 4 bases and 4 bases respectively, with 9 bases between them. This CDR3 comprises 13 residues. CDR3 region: CASSATGYNEQFF. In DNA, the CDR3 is TGTGCCAGCAGCGCGACAGGTTACAATGAGCAGTTCTTC.